The entry below gives a single T cell receptor beta chain sequence along with its context. The target antigen is unknown. This sample stems from a study of cytomegalovirus exposure and HLA in healthy donors. The overall study: The study placed around 80% of its 398 genotyped donors in the Caucasian-associated ancestry cluster.

General observations from the study: An apparent linkage of common viral pathogens to several of the most significant clusters emerged in a later analysis.

The CDR3 sequence is 14 residues long. V was clipped by 3 bases and J by 4 bases, with 12 bases between them. Germline lookup yields CDR1 KGHSH and CDR2 LQKENI. Vbeta (60) and Jbeta (13) primers were used in the PCR. Generated by immunoSEQ multiplex PCR, the TCRdb table keeps only in-frame clones and is missing some. The data contain some 140,000 clones, approximately 89% of them singletons. The sequence was obtained from a woman aged 25-40 years in good health and CMV-seropositive. Sequences were obtained from PBMCs. The chain recombines TRBV18 with TRBJ2-5; D perhaps matches TRBD2 (6 bases). CDR3: CASSPDRAGETQYF. DNA for the CDR3: TGTGCCAGCTCACCGGACCGAGCGGGAGAGACCCAGTACTTC.